The source of this T cell receptor beta chain is a study of T cells in Graves' hyperthyroidism and ophthalmopathy (dated by TCRdb to between 2018 and 2020). As for the study more broadly: Peripheral blood samples were taken at initial diagnosis, before any treatment was given. To identify TCR V-J signatures that set the groups apart, the researchers used a discovery cohort of 100 or so patients, made up of approximately 43 with Graves' ophthalmopathy and 57 with stable Graves' hyperthyroidism. Prospective prediction of ophthalmopathy was tested in an independent validation cohort consisting of 18 to 20 hyperthyroidism patients and approximately 16 patients who later progressed to ophthalmopathy. The approximately 95 discovery patients were divided at random into training and test sets in a 7:3 ratio. Thyroid tissue and blood T-cell repertoires from several Graves' hyperthyroidism patients were also compared in the study. Following sampling, methimazole starting at 30 mg daily was given to hyperthyroidism patients, and high-dose intravenous methylprednisolone was given to ophthalmopathy patients. TCR Vbeta CDR3 sequencing of roughly 140 peripheral blood samples (43 ophthalmopathy, 75 to 80 hyperthyroidism and roughly 17 progressor patients) is reported in the paper.

Ophthalmopathy patients had moderately to severely active disease, with a Clinical Activity Score of 3 or more, a NOSPECS grade of 4 or more, and a disease duration of less than 3 months. Exclusion was applied to patients with uncontrolled infections, other autoimmune diseases, pregnancy or lactation. Diagnoses relied on clinical symptoms, serum thyroxine and TRAb, thyroid ultrasound and orbital computed tomography. PBMCs were isolated from more than 9 ml of fresh peripheral blood by Ficoll-Paque density gradient centrifugation. Trizol reagent was used to extract total RNA, and RNA quality was then checked on an Agilent 2100 Bioanalyzer. For this clonotype: No antigen is known for it. Base qualities are not recorded, but no much larger clone differs from it by a single base.

Amplification of TCR beta CDR3 regions was carried out from RNA transcripts. The first round of RT-PCR for the TCR CDR3 was performed with the HTBI primer set and the Qiagen OneStep RT-PCR kit. Libraries were constructed in a second round of multiplex PCR, after which size selection and purification were performed. Paired-end sequencing of the libraries was performed with 100 bp reads on an Illumina HiSeq2000. Processing in the source paper ran as follows. SOAPnuke was used to process the raw data, with reads discarded if the reads contained adapters or uncalled bases, had a mean Phred below 15, or lacked an exact constant-primer or identifier match. High-quality paired reads were merged using COPE v1.2.5, and each unique nucleotide sequence was defined as a clonotype. MiTCR v1.1 was used to align clonotypes to the IMGT TRBV, TRBD and TRBJ reference segments. The analysis was restricted to V-J combinations with a frequency above 0.0001, which together covered just over 98% of the repertoires. A TCS score was defined as the ratio between F50 (clonal expansion) and ExV (chaos), using BLOSUM62-based TCRdist between CDR3 peptides within each V-J. Welch's t-statistics and random forest reduced some 510 V-J features to 10 to 15, which were used in a naive Bayes classifier (R e1071). Through fastp at Q25 and MiXCR, TCRdb rebuilt clones from the public reads, retaining in-frame beta chains. Each record represents a unique CDR3 protein, reported with the most common genes and DNA among its rows. Clone size and V and J calls follow TCRdb, not the original study. The sample profile shows about 520,000 distinct CDR3 sequences; roughly a quarter of them were found once. The ten largest clonotypes hold about 11% of the sample.

What the study reported, not specific to this receptor: No statistical method was used to set the sample size in advance, and investigators knew the group allocation. In validation, the model predicted progression to ophthalmopathy a median of roughly 6.2 months before onset, with roughly 70% sensitivity and 72.22% specificity. A 13 V-J signature model separated ophthalmopathy from stable hyperthyroidism, with nearly 90% sensitivity and 81.08% specificity in cross-validation and 80%/75% in testing. Most expanded thyroid clonotypes (frequency above 0.001) were also detected in blood, a finding suggesting that blood repertoires may reflect thyroid immune responses.

V loses 3 bases of germline sequence and J loses 4 bases, and the interval between the two ends is 19 bases. Per the germline V gene (reference sequence), LNHDA is the CDR1 and SQIVND is the CDR2. The CDR3 spans 17 residues, from the cysteine through the phenylalanine. The CDR3 DNA has 51 bases and is translated from base 1. The receptor was derived from a young woman with Graves' ophthalmopathy. The V and J genes are TRBV19 and TRBJ1-5; a tentative D call is TRBD1 (6 bases match). The sequencing sample was made of blood. The DNA sequence follows: TGTGCCAGTAGTATTTTCTATCGGGCAGGGGTTAATCAGCCCCAGCATTTT. Translation gives CASSIFYRAGVNQPQHF.